The present T cell receptor beta chain was sequenced within a study of blood T cell repertoires in COVID-19. Which cohort a participant joined came from the clinical history participants gave. The length of the CDR3 is 17 residues. Looked up from germline, CDR1 is SGHAT and CDR2 is FQNNGV. With V trimmed by 6 bases and J by 4 bases, 6 bases remained unmatched. Per the authors' pipeline: Estimates of nucleated cell counts were drawn from the amplification of reference gene primers. TCRdb's table, derived via immunoSEQ multiplex PCR, lists solely in-frame clones and lacks some. V, J and clone size reflect that table, while D and trimming were determined from the DNA. In the table there are some 190,000 clones, less than 85% of which are singletons.

This clonotype was sampled from a woman aged 25-40 years who had recovered from COVID-19. The sequencing sample was made of PBMCs or T cells enriched from blood (not recorded which). The chain couples TRBV11-2 to TRBJ2-2; 15 bases are shared with TRBD2. This CDR3 reads CASRPGTSGGSTGELFF. For the CDR3, the DNA is TGTGCCAGCAGACCCGGGACTAGCGGGGGGTCCACCGGGGAGCTGTTTTTT.